The 31 T cell receptor beta chains listed next were all sequenced from one sample in a study of identical twins. Each CDR3 protein is one row after TCRdb ran MiXCR on the 5' RACE reads. This sample has approximately 670,000 distinct CDR3 sequences; approximately 6% occur once, and the top ten carry 1.5% to 2%. Sequenced input: naive T cells sorted from blood. Receptors originate from a man younger than 30 in good health.

The V call is TRBV5-1, the J call TRBJ2-2; possibly TRBD2 for D (6 bases). The CDR3 is 15 residues long. V was trimmed by 4 bases and J by 3 bases, leaving 13 bases between them. Germline V gene sequence: CDR1 SGHRS, CDR2 YFSETQ. The CDR3 protein is CASSRLASDTGELFF. The CDR3, as DNA: TGCGCCAGCAGCCGGCTAGCGTCCGACACCGGGGAGCTGTTTTTT.

At least ten counts were recorded for this clonotype. CDR3 residues: CASSSAEGIYGYTF. For the CDR3, the DNA is TGCGCCAGCAGCTCGGCTGAGGGGATCTATGGCTACACCTTC. The chain links TRBV5-1 to TRBJ1-2, with D maybe TRBD1 (5 bases). There are 14 residues in the CDR3. V was shortened by 3 bases and J by 4 bases, with 13 bases between the two germline ends. The germline gives CDR1 SGHRS, CDR2 YFSETQ.

The chain carries TRBV20-1 and TRBJ2-7; D possibly uses TRBD1 or TRBD2 (5 bases each). Trimming took off 6 bases at V and 4 bases at J, with 16 bases between the two ends. This CDR3 spans 13 amino acids. Germline CDR1 DFQATT, CDR2 SNEGSKA (reference sequence). CDR3 nucleotide sequence: TGCAGTGCGAGGAACTCGTGGGGGTACGAGCAGTACTTC. It encodes CSARNSWGYEQYF.

This clonotype was picked up many times. The chain employs TRBV3-1 and TRBJ2-5, with unresolved D. The V gene lost 1 base and the J gene lost 5 bases, with 8 bases spanning the gap. The germline V gene encodes CDR1 LGHDT and CDR2 YNNKEL (reference sequence). The CDR3 spans 13 residues. CDR3 in DNA: TGTGCCAGCAGCCAAGTGTTGGGTGAGACCCAGTACTTC. Translation: CASSQVLGETQYF.

The count of this clonotype is one. CDR3 DNA sequence: TGCAGCGTACACAGGGGTCTGGACACTGAAGCTTTCTTT. Encoded protein: CSVHRGLDTEAFF. The chain links TRBV29-1 to TRBJ1-1; 7 bases align to TRBD1. Germline values: CDR1 SQVTM, CDR2 ANQGSEA. This CDR3 contains 13 residues. The junction had 7 bases not matched to a gene; V was cut back by 6 bases and J by 3 bases.

This clonotype was counted at least ten times. This chain links TRBV28 with TRBJ2-5; unclear D gene. Germline V gene data show CDR1 as MDHEN and CDR2 as SYDVKM. Trimming stripped 2 bases from V and 9 bases from J, with 22 bases between. This CDR3 is 16 amino acids long. Here the CDR3 reads CASSLVVPSWLQAQYF. The CDR3 DNA reads as TGTGCCAGCAGTTTAGTGGTGCCCAGTTGGCTTCAGGCCCAGTACTTC.

There are a few counts of this clonotype. The genes are TRBV15 and TRBJ2-3; 7 nucleotides align to TRBD1. Germline assignment: CDR1 LNHNV and CDR2 YYDKDF (reference sequence). J was trimmed by 3 bases and V by 3 bases; bases with no gene match: 6. The CDR3 sequence is 15 residues long. The CDR3 DNA reads TGTGCCACCAGCAGGGGACAGATGGTAACAGATACGCAGTATTTT. Amino acid sequence: CATSRGQMVTDTQYF.

The CDR3 region is CASSLTGRVDEQFF. Here the CDR3 DNA reads TGTGCCAGCAGCTTGACAGGGAGGGTCGATGAGCAGTTCTTC. This chain connects TRBV7-9 to TRBJ2-1, with D perhaps given as TRBD1 or TRBD2 (7 bases each). Trimming stripped 3 bases from V and 8 bases from J, with 14 bases between. Germline V gene lookup returns CDR1 SEHNR and CDR2 FQNEAQ (reference sequence). The CDR3 has 14 residues.

This clonotype appeared many times. The chain has TRBV4-2 and TRBJ1-2; possibly TRBD1 for D (5 bases). The CDR3 loop spans 16 amino acids. Trimming stripped 1 base from V and 4 bases from J, with 16 bases between. Germline V lookup: CDR1 LGHNA, CDR2 YNFKEQ. The CDR3 sequence: CASSQGEGTLIYGYTF. CDR3 in DNA: TGTGCCAGCAGCCAAGGGGAAGGGACTTTGATCTATGGCTACACCTTC.

The V and J genes are TRBV19 and TRBJ2-3; 9 positions match TRBD2. Germline values: CDR1 LNHDA, CDR2 SQIVND (reference sequence). The CDR3 spans 16 residues. The V gene end was trimmed by 3 bases and the J gene end by 2 bases; junction bases not matched to a gene: 6. The CDR3 bases are TGTGCCAGTAGTATGACTAGCGGTGGAGACACAGATACGCAGTATTTT. This sequence encodes CASSMTSGGDTDTQYF.

The table lists this clonotype with a few counts. This sequence joins TRBV20-1 and TRBJ1-3; no firm D call. Germline CDR1 reads DFQATT; CDR2 reads SNEGSKA (reference sequence). V was trimmed by 1 base and J by 0 bases, leaving 16 bases between them. The CDR3 contains 17 residues. CDR3 protein: CSARVVGVANSGNTIYF. CDR3 in DNA: TGCAGTGCTAGAGTGGTGGGAGTCGCGAACTCTGGAAACACCATATATTTT.

This clonotype was recorded at least ten times. The chain uses TRBV6-1 and TRBJ2-3, with 7 bases aligning to TRBD1. V dropped 5 bases and J dropped 2; count of bases not matched to a gene: 10. CDR3 size: 16 residues. CDR1 and CDR2 from the germline V gene are MNHNS and SASEGT. CDR3 DNA: TGTGCCAGCAGTCGACTCCGGACAGGAGACACAGATACGCAGTATTTT. Residues: CASSRLRTGDTDTQYF.

This clonotype was detected only a few times. The DNA of the CDR3 is TGTGCCAGCAGCTTAGGTTCTCCGGGTACTGGAAACACCATATATTTT. It specifies CASSLGSPGTGNTIYF. The V call is TRBV7-9, the J call TRBJ1-3; no clear D gene. The V gene's germline CDR1 is SEHNR and CDR2 FQNEAQ (reference sequence). The V gene lost 1 base and the J gene lost 2 bases, with 12 bases spanning the gap. CDR3 length equals 16 residues.

This chain links TRBV7-2 with TRBJ2-2; TRBD1 agrees at 9 bases. V shed 5 bases, J shed 6 bases, and the junction held 7 bases outside the gene matches. This CDR3 has 15 residues. Germline values: CDR1 SGHTA, CDR2 FQGNSA. The CDR3 DNA is TGTGCCAGCAGCCAGGGACAGGGAAGCGCCGGGGAGCTGTTTTTT. Translation: CASSQGQGSAGELFF.

This clonotype occurred a few times. The gene calls are TRBV12-3 or TRBV12-4 and TRBJ2-3; D gene uncertain. Trimming took 5 bases from V and 0 from J, leaving 9 bases between them. This CDR3 is built from 14 residues. CDR3 residues: CASSTSASTDTQYF. The CDR3 bases are TGTGCCAGCAGTACCAGCGCTAGCACAGATACGCAGTATTTT.

Ten or more counts support this clonotype. The genes are TRBV5-1 and TRBJ2-2; 9 bases line up with TRBD1. Trimming at V came to 7 bases and at J to 1 base, leaving 5 bases not matched to a gene. This CDR3 is built from 15 residues. From germline, CDR1 is SGHRS and CDR2 YFSETQ. The CDR3 is CASGRDRENTGELFF. CDR3 bases: TGCGCCAGCGGCCGGGACAGGGAGAACACCGGGGAGCTGTTTTTT.

This sequence joins TRBV6-1 and TRBJ2-1; 11 bases line up with TRBD2. After removal of 6 bases from V and 7 bases from J, the junction contained 8 bases not matched to a gene. The germline V gene encodes CDR1 MNHNS and CDR2 SASEGT. This CDR3 region has 15 residues. In nucleotides, the CDR3 is TGTGCCAGCAGAGCAACTAGCGGGAGTTTTAATGAGCAGTTCTTC. Protein sequence: CASRATSGSFNEQFF.

This clonotype was observed at least ten times. CDR3 loop: CASSSPGTVNEQYV. CDR3 bases: TGCGCCAGCAGCTCCCCCGGGACAGTAAACGAGCAGTACGTC. The V and J genes are TRBV5-1 and TRBJ2-7, with TRBD1 matching 7 bases. Trimming at V came to 3 bases and at J to 5 bases, leaving 8 bases not matched to a gene. The length of the CDR3 is 14 residues. Germline CDR1 is SGHRS and CDR2 is YFSETQ.

This clonotype was seen at least ten times. The chain links TRBV6-4 to TRBJ1-2, with D possibly TRBD1 on 6 matching bases. Trimming took off 4 bases at V and 3 bases at J, with 15 bases between the two ends. CDR1 and CDR2 from the germline V gene are MRHNA and SNTAGT. The CDR3 extends over 15 amino acids. The CDR3 sequence: CASSALGGQDYGYTF. In DNA, the CDR3 is TGTGCCAGCAGTGCCCTCGGGGGGCAGGACTATGGCTACACCTTC.

This clonotype has more than one count but fewer than ten. The chain has TRBV5-1 and TRBJ1-5, with 7 bases lining up with TRBD1. The CDR3 is made up of 15 amino acids. Germline loops: CDR1 SGHRS, CDR2 YFSETQ. With 0 bases clipped from V and 5 bases from J, the junction kept 5 bases outside the gene matches. The CDR3 spells CASSLGGDRDQPQHF. The CDR3 DNA reads TGCGCCAGCAGCTTGGGAGGGGACAGAGATCAGCCCCAGCATTTT. The whole variable domain, filled in from reference TRBV5-1 and TRBJ1-5, reads KAGVTQTPRYLIKTRGQQVTLSCSPISGHRSVSWYQQTPGQGLQFLFEYFSETQRNKGNFPGRFSGRQFSNSRSEMNVSTLELGDSALYLCASSLGGDRDQPQHFGDGTRLSIL.

This clonotype occurred many times. The chain couples TRBV29-1 to TRBJ2-1; tentatively, D is TRBD2 (6 bases). From germline, CDR1 is SQVTM and CDR2 ANQGSEA. Deletions cut 0 bases from V and 15 bases from J, with 18 bases between. This CDR3 spans 13 amino acids. The CDR3 protein is CSVEDLVAAGLFF. The CDR3 bases are TGCAGCGTTGAAGATTTGGTAGCGGCGGGGCTGTTCTTC.

This clonotype was seen ten or more times. The V gene is TRBV20-1, the J gene TRBJ1-2; the D gene is possibly TRBD1 (6 bases). Trimming left V 5 bases short and J 7 bases short, with 17 bases between. Germline V lookup: CDR1 DFQATT, CDR2 SNEGSKA (reference sequence). CDR3 length equals 13 residues. CDR3 amino acids: CSASDRRGLGYTF. Here the CDR3 DNA reads TGCAGTGCTTCTGACAGGCGCGGCCTTGGCTACACCTTC.

This clonotype occurred many times. Mismatch with germline at one junction end may stem from a read error. V is TRBV9 and J is TRBJ2-7; no clear D. This CDR3 is 14 amino acids long. Germline V lookup: CDR1 SGDLS, CDR2 YYNGEE. The CDR3 DNA sequence: TGTGCCAGCAGCGTATCTTCGGGTTCCTCCGAGCAGTACTTC. Translation gives CASSVSSGSSEQYF.

This chain connects TRBV7-2 to TRBJ2-5; the match to TRBD2 covers 8 bases. This CDR3 spans 14 amino acids. The germline gives CDR1 SGHTA, CDR2 FQGNSA. With V trimmed by 4 bases and J by 9 bases, 10 bases remained unmatched. CDR3 protein: CASSSPPSGPSQYF. In DNA, the CDR3 is TGTGCCAGCAGCTCGCCACCTAGCGGGCCCTCCCAGTACTTC.

This sequence joins TRBV21-1 and TRBJ2-3; TRBD1, the D gene given by the table, was not confirmed from the DNA. TRBV21-1 is marked as a pseudogene. This CDR3 is built from 15 residues. The CDR3 reads CASRVSQGSTDTQYF. CDR3 DNA sequence: TGTGCCAGCAGGGTATCGCAGGGGTCCACAGATACGCAGTATTTT.

This chain uses TRBV7-9 with TRBJ2-4; 8 bases are shared with TRBD1. The CDR3 loop spans 13 amino acids. V lost 3 bases, J lost 9 bases, and 4 bases stayed unmatched. Germline V CDR1 and CDR2: SEHNR, FQNEAQ (reference sequence). The CDR3 DNA follows: TGTGCCAGCAGCTTTCGTACAGGGGGCATTCAGTACTTC. Its protein is CASSFRTGGIQYF.

This clonotype has at least ten counts. The V gene is TRBV9, the J gene TRBJ2-1; 11 nucleotides align to TRBD2. V gave up 3 bases and J gave up 4 bases; unmatched junction bases: 12. Germline assignment: CDR1 SGDLS and CDR2 YYNGEE. The CDR3 length is 18 residues. The CDR3 coding sequence is TGTGCCAGCAGCGCCACATTTTCTAGCGGGAGGACTTACAATGAGCAGTTCTTC. As protein: CASSATFSSGRTYNEQFF.

In its sample, this clonotype was seen a few times. The chain is built from TRBV28 and TRBJ2-3, with D perhaps being TRBD1 or TRBD2 (5 bases each). The CDR3 consists of 15 residues. CDR1 is MDHEN and CDR2 is SYDVKM in the germline V gene. Trimming took off 4 bases at V and 3 bases at J, with 14 bases between the two ends. The CDR3 loop reads CASSSGKEGTDTQYF. CDR3 DNA sequence: TGTGCCAGCAGTTCCGGGAAAGAGGGGACAGATACGCAGTATTTT.

The J gene is TRBJ2-2, the V gene TRBV3-1; 12 nucleotides agree with TRBD2. With 1 base clipped from V and 4 bases from J, the junction kept 4 bases outside the gene matches. CDR3 size: 17 residues. Germline V gene data show CDR1 as LGHDT and CDR2 as YNNKEL (reference sequence). The CDR3 protein is CASSQGGTSGPTGELFF. The CDR3 bases are TGTGCCAGCAGCCAAGGGGGGACTAGCGGGCCCACCGGGGAGCTGTTTTTT.

The sample holds many counts of this clonotype. The gene calls are TRBV10-3 and TRBJ2-6; D remains ambiguous. Trimming took off 0 bases at V and 2 bases at J, with 2 bases between the two ends. The CDR3 length is 14 residues. Per germline, CDR1 ENHRY and CDR2 SYGVKD. CDR3: CAISESTGANVLTF. Here the CDR3 DNA reads TGTGCCATCAGTGAGTCGACTGGGGCCAACGTCCTGACTTTC.

This clonotype was recorded many times. The chain links TRBV20-1 to TRBJ2-7, with a tentative D call TRBD1 (5 bases). CDR1 is DFQATT, CDR2 SNEGSKA, per germline (reference sequence). CDR3 length equals 11 residues. Trimming cost V 6 bases and J 4 bases, with 10 bases left between them. CDR3 DNA: TGCAGTGCATTCCAGGGTTACGAGCAGTACTTC. It encodes CSAFQGYEQYF.